The 23 T cell receptor beta chains presented below share a single source sample, sequenced in a study of blood T cell repertoires in COVID-19. Data came from immunoSEQ multiplex PCR; TCRdb stores just in-frame clones and leaves some out. Of approximately 130,000 clones in the sample, just over 75% are singletons; the top ten hold roughly 10%. Sample: peripheral blood. The receptors shown here come from a human donor in a cohort sampled during active COVID-19.

This clone has ten or more counts. The chain employs TRBV6-5 and TRBJ2-1, with TRBD2 identical over 10 bases. CDR1 is MNHEY and CDR2 is SVGAGI in the germline V gene. V was clipped by 0 bases and J by 7 bases; unmatched bases: 6. The length of the CDR3 is 16 residues. Here the CDR3 DNA reads TGTGCCAGCAGTTACTCCGCAGCTAGCGGGGGTAATGAGCAGTTCTTC. Its translation is CASSYSAASGGNEQFF.

This clone occurred a few times. The gene calls are TRBV2 and TRBJ1-5; TRBD1 matches at 7 bases. Looked up from germline, CDR1 is SNHLY and CDR2 is FYNNEI. There are 15 residues in the CDR3. J lost 1 base, V lost 6 bases, and 6 bases had no gene match. The CDR3 protein is CASSRTGVSNQPQHF. The CDR3 DNA reads TGTGCCAGCAGCCGCACAGGGGTGAGCAATCAGCCCCAGCATTTT.

The chain recombines TRBV6-5 with TRBJ1-5; D not certain. V gave up 7 bases and J gave up 7 bases, with 17 bases separating them. The CDR3 length is 14 residues. Germline V gives CDR1 MNHEY, CDR2 SVGAGI. The CDR3 protein is CASTAAGWKQPQHF. DNA of the CDR3: TGTGCCAGCACGGCGGCCGGCTGGAAACAGCCCCAGCATTTT.

V gene TRBV3-1 (or the pseudogene TRBV3-2) combines with J gene TRBJ1-2; TRBD1 matches at 9 bases. Germline V CDR1 and CDR2: LGHDT, YNNKEL (reference sequence). CDR3 length: 13 residues. With V trimmed by 4 bases and J by 6 bases, 3 bases remained unmatched. The CDR3 here is CASSRRTGDGYTF. The CDR3 DNA follows: TGTGCCAGCAGCCGCCGGACAGGGGATGGCTACACCTTC.

A few counts support this clone. The chain carries TRBV5-1 and TRBJ2-3; 8 bases align to TRBD2. V gave up 0 bases and J gave up 1 base; unmatched junction bases: 4. Germline V gives CDR1 SGHRS, CDR2 YFSETQ. The CDR3 length is 16 residues. As DNA, the CDR3 is TGCGCCAGCAGCTTGGGAGCGGGGGCCCGCACAGATACGCAGTATTTT. Protein product: CASSLGAGARTDTQYF. Variable domain in full (rest from reference TRBV5-1 and TRBJ2-3): KAGVTQTPRYLIKTRGQQVTLSCSPISGHRSVSWYQQTPGQGLQFLFEYFSETQRNKGNFPGRFSGRQFSNSRSEMNVSTLELGDSALYLCASSLGAGARTDTQYFGPGTRLTVL.

This chain joins TRBV4-1 and TRBJ1-3; D might be TRBD1 (6 bases). This CDR3 has 15 residues. Germline V gives CDR1 MGHRA, CDR2 YSYEKL. V lost 0 bases, J lost 2 bases, and 8 bases lay in between. The CDR3 nucleotides read TGCGCCAGCAGCCAAGAAGGACAGACTGGAAACACCATATATTTT. Encoded protein: CASSQEGQTGNTIYF.

V and J are TRBV10-3 and TRBJ1-5; D is undetermined. Germline assignment: CDR1 ENHRY and CDR2 SYGVKD. The CDR3 covers 13 residues. The V end was cut by 0 bases, the J end by 7 bases, with 7 bases between. The CDR3 coding sequence is TGTGCCATCAGTGAGTCGGAGCCCCAGCCCCAGCATTTT. Translation gives CAISESEPQPQHF.

This clone was observed a few times. The chain has TRBV7-9 and TRBJ2-7; TRBD1 matches at 10 bases. Trimming removed 2 bases from V and 2 bases from J; junction bases left unmatched: 3. The length of the CDR3 is 15 residues. CDR1 and CDR2 (germline): SEHNR, FQNEAQ (reference sequence). CDR3 nucleotides: TGTGCCAGCAGCTTATTGGGACAGGGGCCCTACGAGCAGTACTTC. The encoded protein is CASSLLGQGPYEQYF.

The V and J genes are TRBV5-4 and TRBJ2-5; TRBD2 matches at 11 bases. The germline CDR1 and CDR2 sequences are SGHNT and YYREEE (reference sequence). The CDR3 has 15 amino acids. The J segment lost 3 bases and the V segment lost 0 bases, leaving 1 base of the junction unmatched. CDR3 residues: CASSLVAGGKETQYF. CDR3 bases: TGTGCCAGCAGCTTGGTAGCGGGGGGGAAAGAGACCCAGTACTTC.

The table lists this clone with a few counts. The chain employs TRBV2 and TRBJ1-6; 8 positions match TRBD1. The CDR3 totals 13 residues. After removal of 5 bases from V and 7 bases from J, the junction contained 1 base not matched to a gene. Germline CDR1 SNHLY, CDR2 FYNNEI. The CDR3 nucleotides read TGTGCCAGCAGTCGGGACAGGAATTCACCCCTCCACTTT. Translation: CASSRDRNSPLHF.

This clone has only a few counts. The gene calls are TRBV30 and TRBJ2-7; TRBD1 aligns across 8 bases. The CDR3 has 13 residues. V lost 5 bases, J lost 1 base, and 4 bases stayed unmatched. Germline lookup yields CDR1 GTSNPN and CDR2 SVGIG (reference sequence). CDR3 loop: CAWGQGLSYEQYF. The CDR3 bases are TGTGCCTGGGGACAGGGCCTATCCTACGAGCAGTACTTC. Combining the CDR3 with reference TRBV30 and TRBJ2-7 gives the whole variable domain SQTIHQWPATLVQPVGSPLSLECTVEGTSNPNLYWYRQAAGRGLQLLFYSVGIGQISSEVPQNLSASRPQDRQFILSSKKLLLSDSGFYLCAWGQGLSYEQYFGPGTRLTVT.

V is TRBV7-6 and J is TRBJ2-5; 7 bases are a match to TRBD1. Germline V gene data show CDR1 as SGHVS and CDR2 as FNYEAQ. V gave up 4 bases and J gave up 2 bases; unmatched junction bases: 4. The length of the CDR3 is 14 residues. The CDR3 nucleotides read TGTGCCAGCAGCTCAAGACAGGGTCAAGAGACCCAGTACTTC. Translated, it gives CASSSRQGQETQYF.

In its sample, this clone was seen once. The rearrangement uses TRBV10-3 and TRBJ1-2; D possibly corresponds to TRBD1 (6 bases). The CDR3 has 15 amino acids. Trimming took 6 bases from V and 5 from J, leaving 19 bases between them. Germline CDR1 and CDR2: ENHRY and SYGVKD. The CDR3 DNA reads TGTGCCATCAGGGAACAGGGAGTAGAGGGGTATGGCTACACCTTC. Encoded protein: CAIREQGVEGYGYTF.

This clone has a single count. This chain links TRBV18 with TRBJ2-1; 9 nucleotides line up with TRBD1. From germline, CDR1 is KGHSH and CDR2 LQKENI. Trimming took 4 bases from V and 5 from J; bases not matched to a gene: 6. The CDR3 is 15 residues long. The CDR3, as DNA: TGTGCCAGCTCACTCATGGGGACAGGGAACAATGAGCAGTTCTTC. This sequence encodes CASSLMGTGNNEQFF.

The chain joins TRBV9 to TRBJ2-7; possibly TRBD1 for D (6 bases). CDR3 size: 17 residues. V dropped 0 bases and J dropped 0 bases, with 16 bases sitting between them. Per the germline V gene, CDR1 is SGDLS and CDR2 is YYNGEE. CDR3 sequence reads: CASSVDLPTGLSYEQYF. Here the CDR3 DNA reads TGTGCCAGCAGCGTAGACCTACCTACAGGGCTCTCCTACGAGCAGTACTTC.

The V call is TRBV27, the J call TRBJ2-7, with TRBD1 identical over 7 bases. J gave up 3 bases and V 2 bases, and 7 bases lay outside the gene matches. Looked up from germline, CDR1 is MNHEY and CDR2 is SMNVEV (reference sequence). This CDR3 is built from 15 residues. The chain's CDR3 is CASSLRTGLGYEQYF. For the CDR3, the DNA is TGTGCCAGCAGTTTACGGACAGGTTTGGGCTACGAGCAGTACTTC.

CDR3 loop: CASSFLTGVRNEQFF. The DNA for the CDR3 is TGTGCCAGCAGTTTCCTTACAGGGGTTCGAAATGAGCAGTTCTTC. The rearrangement uses TRBV6-6 and TRBJ2-1; 7 bases fit TRBD1. The germline gives CDR1 MNHNY, CDR2 SVGAGI (reference sequence). Unmatched junction bases numbered 10, after V lost 4 bases and J lost 7 bases. The CDR3 spans 15 residues.

This clone showed up just once. The V call is TRBV5-1, the J call TRBJ1-4, with D possibly matching TRBD1 (6 bases). Trimming removed 0 bases at V and 8 bases at J, with 14 bases between. The CDR3 is 15 amino acids. From germline, CDR1 is SGHRS and CDR2 YFSETQ. Here the CDR3 reads CASSLARTADEKLFF. In DNA, the CDR3 is TGCGCCAGCAGCTTGGCCCGGACAGCGGACGAAAAACTGTTTTTT.

The chain joins TRBV19 to TRBJ1-2; D remains unclear. CDR1 and CDR2 (germline): LNHDA, SQIVND (reference sequence). The CDR3 loop spans 13 amino acids. With 7 bases removed from V and 5 bases from J, the gap between germline ends came to 14 bases. The CDR3 here is CASTLSEAYGYTF. CDR3 coding DNA: TGTGCCAGTACCCTTTCGGAGGCTTATGGCTACACCTTC.

This clone was detected once. CDR3 sequence: CASRGWGSENYGYTF. Here the CDR3 DNA reads TGTGCCAGCAGGGGGTGGGGTAGCGAGAACTATGGCTACACCTTC. The chain couples TRBV3-1 (or the pseudogene TRBV3-2) to TRBJ1-2; the D is unclear. The ends were cut back, 6 bases at V and 2 bases at J, with 16 bases in the middle. The CDR3 runs to 15 residues. In germline, CDR1 is LGHDT, CDR2 YNNKEL (reference sequence).

This chain connects TRBV7-2 to TRBJ2-3, with D possibly being TRBD2 (5 bases). The germline V and J ends were trimmed by 4 bases and 3 bases, with 14 bases remaining between them. The CDR3 consists of 15 residues. Germline CDR1 and CDR2: SGHTA and FQGNSA. CDR3 in amino acids: CASSSPTGITDTQYF. DNA of the CDR3: TGTGCCAGCAGCTCACCCACGGGGATTACAGATACGCAGTATTTT.

The genes are TRBV30 and TRBJ1-4; tentative D call: TRBD1 (5 bases). CDR3 length equals 14 residues. Germline CDR1 is GTSNPN and CDR2 is SVGIG (reference sequence). Trimming took off 5 bases at V and 3 bases at J, with 13 bases between the two ends. CDR3 loop: CAWAIGDSNEKLFF. For the CDR3, the DNA is TGTGCCTGGGCGATAGGGGACTCTAATGAAAAACTGTTTTTT.

The chain employs TRBV7-9 and TRBJ2-3, with 10 bases matching TRBD2. Per the germline V gene, CDR1 is SEHNR and CDR2 is FQNEAQ (reference sequence). The CDR3 length is 16 residues. The ends lost 3 bases at V and 2 bases at J; junction bases unmatched: 5. CDR3 nucleotides: TGTGCCAGCAGCTTCAAGCGGGGGGGGTTCACAGATACGCAGTATTTT. It is translated as CASSFKRGGFTDTQYF.